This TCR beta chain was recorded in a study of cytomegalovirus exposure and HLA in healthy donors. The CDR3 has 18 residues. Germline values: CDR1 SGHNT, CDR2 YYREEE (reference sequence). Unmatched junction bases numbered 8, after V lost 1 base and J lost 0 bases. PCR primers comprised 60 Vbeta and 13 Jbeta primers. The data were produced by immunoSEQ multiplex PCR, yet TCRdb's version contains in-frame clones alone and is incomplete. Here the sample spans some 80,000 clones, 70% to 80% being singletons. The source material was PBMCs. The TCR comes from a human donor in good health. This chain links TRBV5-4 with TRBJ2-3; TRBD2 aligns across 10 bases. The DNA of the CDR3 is TGTGCCAGCAGCTTGTGGGGTCTAGCGGGGGTTAGCACAGATACGCAGTATTTT. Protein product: CASSLWGLAGVSTDTQYF. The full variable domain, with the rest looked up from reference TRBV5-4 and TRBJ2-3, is ETGVTQSPTHLIKTRGQQVTLRCSSQSGHNTVSWYQQALGQGPQFIFQYYREEENGRGNFPPRFSGLQFPNYSSELNVNALELDDSALYLCASSLWGLAGVSTDTQYFGPGTRLTVL.